This TCR beta chain was found in a study of cytomegalovirus exposure and HLA in healthy donors. Overall study findings and caveats: Rare TCR sequences dominated, though some public TCRs recurred in many donors. The study put 150 to 200 TCR beta chains on its list as cytomegalovirus-associated. When analyzed later, a missense DCLRE1C variant was found to be linked to TCR beta V- and J-gene trimming. Later analysis identified 16,951 TCR beta sequences associated with HLA alleles, using a false discovery rate threshold of 0.05.

Researchers ran the PCR with 60 Vbeta and 13 Jbeta primers. TCRdb's copy holds only in-frame clones and misses some; the assay was immunoSEQ multiplex PCR. The table records 160,000 or so clones, around three quarters of them present only once. This clone was counted between two and nine times. Its antigen is not identified. This sequence was found in a man aged 50-59 years in good health and CMV-seropositive. The sample comprised PBMCs.

The CDR3 is CASSHGRTGGQLTEAFF. For the CDR3, the DNA is TGCGCCAGCAGCCATGGACGGACAGGGGGGCAACTGACTGAAGCTTTCTTT. V usage is TRBV4-3 and J usage is TRBJ1-1; 10 nucleotides match TRBD1. The length of the CDR3 is 17 residues. Germline CDR1 LGHNA, CDR2 YSLEER. J was trimmed by 5 bases and V by 3 bases; bases with no gene match: 12.